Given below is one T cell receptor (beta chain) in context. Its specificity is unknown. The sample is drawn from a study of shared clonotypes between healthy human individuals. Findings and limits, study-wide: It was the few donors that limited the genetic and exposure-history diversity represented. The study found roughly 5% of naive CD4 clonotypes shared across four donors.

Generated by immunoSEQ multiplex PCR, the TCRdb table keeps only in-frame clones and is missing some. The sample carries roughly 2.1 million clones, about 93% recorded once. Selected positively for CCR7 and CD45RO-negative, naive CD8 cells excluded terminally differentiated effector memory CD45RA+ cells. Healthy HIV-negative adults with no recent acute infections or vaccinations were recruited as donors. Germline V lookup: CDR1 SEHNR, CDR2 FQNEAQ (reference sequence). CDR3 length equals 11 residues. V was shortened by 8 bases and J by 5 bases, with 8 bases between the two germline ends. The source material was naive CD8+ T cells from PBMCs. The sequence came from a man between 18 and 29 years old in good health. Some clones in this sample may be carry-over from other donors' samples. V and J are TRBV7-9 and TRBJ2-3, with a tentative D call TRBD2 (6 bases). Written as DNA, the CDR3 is TGTGCCAGCGGAGGGGTAGATACGCAGTATTTT. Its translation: CASGGVDTQYF.